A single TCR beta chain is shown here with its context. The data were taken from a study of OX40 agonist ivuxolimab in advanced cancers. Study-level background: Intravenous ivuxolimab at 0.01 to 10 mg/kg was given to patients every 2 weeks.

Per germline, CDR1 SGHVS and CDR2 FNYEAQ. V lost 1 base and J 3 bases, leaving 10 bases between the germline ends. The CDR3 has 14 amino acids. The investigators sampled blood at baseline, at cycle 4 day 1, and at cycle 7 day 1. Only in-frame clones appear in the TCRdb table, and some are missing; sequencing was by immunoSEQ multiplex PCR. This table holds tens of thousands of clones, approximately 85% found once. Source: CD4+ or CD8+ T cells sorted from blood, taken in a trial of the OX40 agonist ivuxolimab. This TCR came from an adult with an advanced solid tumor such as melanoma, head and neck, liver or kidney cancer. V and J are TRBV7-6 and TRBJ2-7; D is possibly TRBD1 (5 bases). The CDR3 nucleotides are TGTGCCAGCAGCTTAGGCCACAGGTTCTACGAGCAGTACTTC. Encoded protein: CASSLGHRFYEQYF.